This entry lists 14 T cell receptor beta chains sequenced from one sample in a study of identifying expanded T cells in peripheral blood. Sequenced by immunoSEQ multiplex PCR; TCRdb stores in-frame clones only, minus some. The sample includes approximately 50,000 clones, roughly 82% of them seen just once. The specimen sequenced was blood. These receptors originate from a person aged 18 to 75 in good health.

This chain joins TRBV5-1 and TRBJ2-6; 10 nucleotides line up with TRBD2. This CDR3 contains 18 residues. The V segment lost 4 bases and the J segment 3 bases; nucleotides outside the gene matches: 10. CDR1 SGHRS and CDR2 YFSETQ come from the germline V gene. CDR3 in amino acids: CASSGLAGVLGGANVLTF. For the CDR3, the DNA is TGCGCCAGCAGCGGGCTAGCGGGAGTACTCGGTGGGGCCAACGTCCTGACTTTC.

The V gene is TRBV20-1, the J gene TRBJ2-1; TRBD1 might be the D (6 bases). CDR1 is DFQATT and CDR2 is SNEGSKA in the germline V gene (reference sequence). The ends were cut back, 5 bases at V and 7 bases at J, with 9 bases in the middle. The CDR3 extends over 11 amino acids. This CDR3 is CSAFRGNEQFF. CDR3 coding DNA: TGCAGTGCTTTCAGGGGAAATGAGCAGTTCTTC.

The rearrangement uses TRBV6-1 and TRBJ2-7, with TRBD1 matching over 7 bases. The CDR3 loop spans 15 amino acids. Germline V gives CDR1 MNHNS, CDR2 SASEGT. Unmatched junction bases numbered 10, after V lost 1 base and J lost 7 bases. The CDR3 region is CASSEEEAGGWEQYV. The CDR3 coding sequence is TGTGCCAGCAGTGAAGAGGAGGCAGGGGGTTGGGAGCAGTACGTC.

The rearrangement links TRBV5-6 to TRBJ2-5; 11 bases align to TRBD1. Germline V gene sequence: CDR1 SGHDT, CDR2 YYEEEE. This CDR3 spans 14 amino acids. J lost 4 bases, V lost 8 bases, and 7 bases had no gene match. CDR3 amino acids: CASLGQGVRETQYF. DNA for the CDR3: TGTGCCAGTTTGGGACAGGGGGTCCGAGAGACCCAGTACTTC.

The rearrangement joins TRBV27 to TRBJ1-2; 7 nucleotides line up with TRBD1. V was clipped by 5 bases and J by 8 bases; unmatched bases: 5. The CDR3 has 12 amino acids. CDR1 MNHEY and CDR2 SMNVEV come from the germline V gene (reference sequence). The CDR3 is CASSHRGGGYTF. The CDR3 nucleotides read TGTGCCAGCAGTCACAGGGGAGGAGGCTACACCTTC.

This CDR3 is CASSLLIAGDGSEAFF. DNA for the CDR3: TGTGCCAGCAGTTTATTAATCGCGGGGGATGGCTCTGAAGCTTTCTTT. This sequence joins TRBV27 and TRBJ1-1; possible D gene TRBD1, 5 bases. CDR3 length equals 16 residues. CDR1 is MNHEY, CDR2 SMNVEV, per germline (reference sequence). V dropped 1 base and J dropped 6 bases, with 18 bases sitting between them.

The chain combines TRBV2 with TRBJ2-2; D is unclear. Between the trimmed V and J ends, which lost 5 bases and 5 bases, there was a span of 9 bases. Germline V gives CDR1 SNHLY, CDR2 FYNNEI. CDR3 length: 13 amino acids. CDR3 in amino acids: CASSSTMTGELFF. CDR3 bases: TGTGCCAGCAGTTCCACTATGACCGGGGAGCTGTTTTTT.

The chain has TRBV28 and TRBJ2-4, with D uncertain. V was pared by 6 bases and J by 3 bases, with 12 bases between. The CDR3 has 14 residues. Germline V lookup: CDR1 MDHEN, CDR2 SYDVKM. This CDR3 reads CASSQILGKNIQYF. CDR3 DNA: TGTGCCAGCAGCCAGATCCTAGGCAAAAACATTCAGTACTTC.

The V call is TRBV9, the J call TRBJ2-1; TRBD2 aligns across 7 bases. The germline gives CDR1 SGDLS, CDR2 YYNGEE. After removal of 2 bases from V and 8 bases from J, the junction contained 4 bases not matched to a gene. The CDR3 is 13 residues long. The CDR3 reads CASSVSAGDEQFF. CDR3 DNA: TGTGCCAGCAGCGTGTCCGCGGGGGATGAGCAGTTCTTC. Full variable domain (rest looked up from reference TRBV9 and TRBJ2-1): DSGVTQTPKHLITATGQRVTLRCSPRSGDLSVYWYQQSLDQGLQFLIQYYNGEERAKGNILERFSAQQFPDLHSELNLSSLELGDSALYFCASSVSAGDEQFFGPGTRLTVL.

This clone was detected many times. V is TRBV11-2 and J is TRBJ2-7, with TRBD2 matching over 11 bases. With 1 base clipped from V and 7 bases from J, the junction kept 3 bases outside the gene matches. The CDR3 is 14 residues long. Germline V gives CDR1 SGHAT, CDR2 FQNNGV. CDR3 sequence (DNA): TGTGCCAGCAGCTTAGTAGCGGGAGGGAGGGAGCAGTACTTC. It specifies CASSLVAGGREQYF.

V gene TRBV4-1 combines with J gene TRBJ1-5; D not resolved. CDR3 length: 14 residues. Trimming cost V 1 base and J 2 bases, with 6 bases left between them. Germline loops: CDR1 MGHRA, CDR2 YSYEKL. CDR3 region: CASSQAEGNQPQHF. In DNA form, the CDR3 reads TGCGCCAGCAGCCAAGCGGAGGGCAATCAGCCCCAGCATTTT.

This clone was seen only once. This chain joins TRBV7-2 and TRBJ1-5, with D perhaps TRBD1 (5 bases). Germline loops: CDR1 SGHTA, CDR2 FQGNSA. This CDR3 is 14 amino acids long. Between the trimmed V and J ends, which lost 6 bases and 8 bases, there was a span of 17 bases. The CDR3: CASSPGGGLEPQHF. The CDR3 nucleotides are TGTGCCAGCAGTCCTGGGGGGGGACTGGAGCCCCAGCATTTT.

The DNA for the CDR3 is TGTGCCAGCAGCTCAAGTAAGTTATCCTACAATGAGCAGTTCTTC. Its protein is CASSSSKLSYNEQFF. V usage is TRBV5-6 and J usage is TRBJ2-1; D is unresolved. Looked up from germline, CDR1 is SGHDT and CDR2 is YYEEEE. The CDR3 sequence is 15 residues long. V gave up 3 bases and J gave up 1 base, with 11 bases separating them. Full variable domain (outside the CDR3, taken from reference TRBV5-6 and TRBJ2-1): DAGVTQSPTHLIKTRGQQVTLRCSPKSGHDTVSWYQQALGQGPQFIFQYYEEEERQRGNFPDRFSGHQFPNYSSELNVNALLLGDSALYLCASSSSKLSYNEQFFGPGTRLTVL.

This sequence joins TRBV9 and TRBJ2-3; D is unresolved. The CDR3 is 15 residues long. V lost 4 bases to trimming and J lost 5 bases, with 17 bases between them. CDR1 is SGDLS and CDR2 is YYNGEE in the germline V gene. CDR3 residues: CASSPRWANLDTQYF. CDR3 DNA sequence: TGTGCCAGCAGCCCCAGATGGGCCAATTTAGATACGCAGTATTTT.